This T cell receptor (beta chain) came from a study of identifying expanded T cells in peripheral blood. The study, taken as a whole, reports: Variance in clone template counts between approximately 2-week samples significantly increased with total template count across all healthy donors.

This table comes from immunoSEQ multiplex PCR, and its TCRdb copy is limited to in-frame clones, with some not included. The table shows about 78,000 clones, with roughly four fifths occurring only once. Germline V lookup: CDR1 SGHRS, CDR2 YFSETQ. J lost 6 bases, V lost 4 bases, and 5 bases had no gene match. This CDR3 is built from 14 residues. As for this clone: Its cognate antigen is unknown.

The receptor was isolated from a person aged 18 to 75 in good health. The sequencing input was blood. V is TRBV5-1 and J is TRBJ2-1, with TRBD2 matching 9 bases. The CDR3 loop is CASSPGTSSNEQFF. The CDR3 region has the DNA TGCGCCAGCAGCCCCGGGACTAGCAGCAATGAGCAGTTCTTC.